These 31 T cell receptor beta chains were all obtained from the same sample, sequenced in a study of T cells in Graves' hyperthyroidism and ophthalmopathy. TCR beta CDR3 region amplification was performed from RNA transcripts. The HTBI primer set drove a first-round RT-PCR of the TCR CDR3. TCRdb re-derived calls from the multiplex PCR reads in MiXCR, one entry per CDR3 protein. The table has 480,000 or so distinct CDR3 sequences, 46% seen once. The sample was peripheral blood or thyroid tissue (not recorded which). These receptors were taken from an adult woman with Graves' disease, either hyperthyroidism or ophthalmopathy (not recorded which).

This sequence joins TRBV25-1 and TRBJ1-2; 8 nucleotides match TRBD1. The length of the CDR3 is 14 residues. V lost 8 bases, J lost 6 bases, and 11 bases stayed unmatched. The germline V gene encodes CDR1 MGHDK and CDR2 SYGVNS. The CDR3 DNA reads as TGTGCCAGCTCATCCTCAGGGGGCGCACATGGCTACACCTTC. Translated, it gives CASSSSGGAHGYTF.

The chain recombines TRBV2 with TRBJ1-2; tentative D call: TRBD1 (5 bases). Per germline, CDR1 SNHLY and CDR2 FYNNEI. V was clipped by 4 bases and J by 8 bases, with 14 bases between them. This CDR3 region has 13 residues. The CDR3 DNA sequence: TGTGCCAGCAGTGTGAGTGGGGCGGGAGGCTACACCTTC. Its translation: CASSVSGAGGYTF.

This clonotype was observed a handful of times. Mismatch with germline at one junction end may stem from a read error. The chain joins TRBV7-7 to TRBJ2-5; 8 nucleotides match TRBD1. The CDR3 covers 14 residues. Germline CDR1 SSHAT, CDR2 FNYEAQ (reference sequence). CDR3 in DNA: TGTGCTAGCAGCCGGACAGGGCGGGAAGAGACCCAGTACTTC. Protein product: CASSRTGREETQYF.

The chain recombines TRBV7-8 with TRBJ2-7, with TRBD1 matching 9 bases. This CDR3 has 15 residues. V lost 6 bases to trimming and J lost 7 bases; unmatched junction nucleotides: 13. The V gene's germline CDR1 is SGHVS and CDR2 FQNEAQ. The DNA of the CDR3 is TGTGCCAGCAGTTTACCCCGACAGGGGGTCTTGGAGCAGTACTTC. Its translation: CASSLPRQGVLEQYF.

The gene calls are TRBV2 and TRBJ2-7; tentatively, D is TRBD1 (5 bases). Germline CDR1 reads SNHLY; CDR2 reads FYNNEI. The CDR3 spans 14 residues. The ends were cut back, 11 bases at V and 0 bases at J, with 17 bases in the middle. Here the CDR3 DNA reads TGTGCCTTGGGGCGTTTAACTCCCTCCTACGAGCAGTACTTC. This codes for CALGRLTPSYEQYF.

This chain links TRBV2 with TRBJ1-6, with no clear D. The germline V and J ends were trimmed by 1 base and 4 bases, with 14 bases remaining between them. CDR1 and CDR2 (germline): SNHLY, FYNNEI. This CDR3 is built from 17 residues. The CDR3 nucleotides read TGTGCCAGCAGTGAAGTAGTGGGCAGGAAATATAATTCACCCCTCCACTTT. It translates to CASSEVVGRKYNSPLHF.

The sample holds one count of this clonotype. The CDR3 DNA reads TGTGCCAGCAGCCCAAGACACTCGACTGGAAACACCATATATTTT. Residues: CASSPRHSTGNTIYF. The V gene is TRBV11-2, the J gene TRBJ1-3; D unclear. This CDR3 is built from 15 residues. In germline, CDR1 is SGHAT, CDR2 FQNNGV. With 5 bases removed from V and 2 bases from J, the gap between germline ends came to 13 bases.

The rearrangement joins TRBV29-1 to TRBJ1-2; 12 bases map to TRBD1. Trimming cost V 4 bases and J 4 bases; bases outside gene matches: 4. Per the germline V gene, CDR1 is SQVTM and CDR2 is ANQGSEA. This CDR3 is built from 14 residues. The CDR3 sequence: CSVGDRGLFYGYTF. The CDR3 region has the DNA TGCAGCGTTGGGGACAGGGGGCTGTTCTATGGCTACACCTTC.

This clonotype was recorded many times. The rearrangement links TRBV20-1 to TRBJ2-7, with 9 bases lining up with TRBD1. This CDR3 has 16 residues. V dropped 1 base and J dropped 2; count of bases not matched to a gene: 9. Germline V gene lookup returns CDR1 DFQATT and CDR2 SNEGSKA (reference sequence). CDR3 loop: CSARGGGQGGPYEQYF. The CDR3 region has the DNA TGCAGTGCTAGAGGTGGGGGACAGGGTGGACCCTACGAGCAGTACTTC.

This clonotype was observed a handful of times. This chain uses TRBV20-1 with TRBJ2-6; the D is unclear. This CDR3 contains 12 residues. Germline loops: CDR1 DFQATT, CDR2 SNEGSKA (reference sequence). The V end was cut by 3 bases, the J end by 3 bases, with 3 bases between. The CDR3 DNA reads TGCAGTGCTAGTCTTGGGGCCAACGTCCTGACTTTC. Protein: CSASLGANVLTF.

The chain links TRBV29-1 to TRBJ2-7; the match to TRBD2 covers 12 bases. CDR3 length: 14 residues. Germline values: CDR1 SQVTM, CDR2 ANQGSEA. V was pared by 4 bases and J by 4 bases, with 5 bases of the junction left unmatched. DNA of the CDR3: TGCAGCGTTGGGGGACTAGCGGGCCGATACGAGCAGTACTTC. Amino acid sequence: CSVGGLAGRYEQYF.

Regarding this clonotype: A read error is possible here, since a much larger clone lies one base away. In DNA, the CDR3 is TGTGCCAGCAGCCCTTACCCTGGCAGCTACGAGCAGTACTTC. Encoded protein: CASSPYPGSYEQYF. V is TRBV13 and J is TRBJ2-7, with D uncertain. Per germline, CDR1 PRHDT and CDR2 FYEKMQ (reference sequence). V lost 5 bases and J lost 3, with 14 bases in between. The CDR3 covers 14 residues.

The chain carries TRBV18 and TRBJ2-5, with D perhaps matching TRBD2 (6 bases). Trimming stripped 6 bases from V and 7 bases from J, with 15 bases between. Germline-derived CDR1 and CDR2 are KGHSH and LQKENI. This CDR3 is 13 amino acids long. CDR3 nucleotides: TGTGCCAGCTCCTTGGGACTGATTGGGACCCAGTACTTC. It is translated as CASSLGLIGTQYF.

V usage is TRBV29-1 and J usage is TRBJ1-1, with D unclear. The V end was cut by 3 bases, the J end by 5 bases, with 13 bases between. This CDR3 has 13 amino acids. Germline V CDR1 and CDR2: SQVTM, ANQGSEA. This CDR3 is CSVEEGLGTEAFF. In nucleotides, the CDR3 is TGCAGCGTTGAGGAGGGATTGGGTACTGAAGCTTTCTTT.

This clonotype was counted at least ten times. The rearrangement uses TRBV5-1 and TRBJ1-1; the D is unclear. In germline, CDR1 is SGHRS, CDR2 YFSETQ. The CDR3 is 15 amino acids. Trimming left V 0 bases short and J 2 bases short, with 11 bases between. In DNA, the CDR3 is TGCGCCAGCAGCTTGGCCCTAATGGGAAACACTGAAGCTTTCTTT. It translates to CASSLALMGNTEAFF.

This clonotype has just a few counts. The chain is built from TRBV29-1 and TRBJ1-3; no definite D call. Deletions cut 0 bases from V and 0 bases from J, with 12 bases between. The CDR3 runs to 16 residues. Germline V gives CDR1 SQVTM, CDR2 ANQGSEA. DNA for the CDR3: TGCAGCGTTGAAGATCTTCACACCAACTCTGGAAACACCATATATTTT. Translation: CSVEDLHTNSGNTIYF. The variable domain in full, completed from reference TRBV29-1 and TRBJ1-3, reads SAVISQKPSRDICQRGTSLTIQCQVDSQVTMMFWYRQQPGQSLTLIATANQGSEATYESGFVIDKFPISRPNLTFSTLTVSNMSPEDSSIYLCSVEDLHTNSGNTIYFGEGSWLTVV.

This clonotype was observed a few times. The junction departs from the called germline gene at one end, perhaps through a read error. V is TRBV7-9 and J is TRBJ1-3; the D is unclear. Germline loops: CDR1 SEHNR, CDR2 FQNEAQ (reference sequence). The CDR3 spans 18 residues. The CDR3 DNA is TGCGCCAGCAGCCCAACGCCGGAGCAGCCCAGCTCTGGAAACACCATATATTTT. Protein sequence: CASSPTPEQPSSGNTIYF.

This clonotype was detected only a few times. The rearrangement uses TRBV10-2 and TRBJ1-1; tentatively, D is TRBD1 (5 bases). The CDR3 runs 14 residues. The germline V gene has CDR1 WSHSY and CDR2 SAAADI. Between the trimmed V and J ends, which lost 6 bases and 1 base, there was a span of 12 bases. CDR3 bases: TGCGCCAGCAGGGGGGACGGTAAGAACACTGAAGCTTTCTTT. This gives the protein CASRGDGKNTEAFF.

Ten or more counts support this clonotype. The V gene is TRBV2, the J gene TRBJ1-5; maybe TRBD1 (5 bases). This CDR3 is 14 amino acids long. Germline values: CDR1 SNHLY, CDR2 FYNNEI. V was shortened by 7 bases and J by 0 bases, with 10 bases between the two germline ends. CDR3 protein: CASKRQNSNQPQHF. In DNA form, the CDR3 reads TGTGCCAGCAAGCGACAGAATAGCAATCAGCCCCAGCATTTT.

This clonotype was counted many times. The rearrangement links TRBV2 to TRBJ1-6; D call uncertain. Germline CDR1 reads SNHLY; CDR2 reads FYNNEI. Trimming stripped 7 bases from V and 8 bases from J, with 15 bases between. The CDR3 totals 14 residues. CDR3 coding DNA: TGTGCCAGCAAAGGACGGACTACTTATTCACCCCTCCACTTT. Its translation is CASKGRTTYSPLHF.

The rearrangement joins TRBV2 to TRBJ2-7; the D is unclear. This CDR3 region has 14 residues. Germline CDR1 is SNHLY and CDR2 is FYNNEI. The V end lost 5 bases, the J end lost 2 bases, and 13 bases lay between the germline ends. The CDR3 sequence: CASSLQTQTYEQYF. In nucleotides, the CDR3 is TGTGCCAGCAGTCTCCAGACACAAACCTACGAGCAGTACTTC.

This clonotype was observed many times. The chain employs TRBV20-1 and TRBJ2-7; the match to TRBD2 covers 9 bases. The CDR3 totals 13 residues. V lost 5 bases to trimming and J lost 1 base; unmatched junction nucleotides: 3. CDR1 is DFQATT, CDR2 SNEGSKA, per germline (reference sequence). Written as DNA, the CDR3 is TGCAGTGCTCTTAGCGGGGGTTCCTACGAGCAGTACTTC. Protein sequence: CSALSGGSYEQYF.

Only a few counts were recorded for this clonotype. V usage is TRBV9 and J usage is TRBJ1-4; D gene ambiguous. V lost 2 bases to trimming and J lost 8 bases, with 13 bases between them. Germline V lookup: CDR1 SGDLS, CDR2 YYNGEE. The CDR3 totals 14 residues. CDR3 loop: CASSVRPGKEKLFF. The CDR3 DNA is TGTGCCAGCAGCGTGAGACCGGGGAAGGAAAAACTGTTTTTT.

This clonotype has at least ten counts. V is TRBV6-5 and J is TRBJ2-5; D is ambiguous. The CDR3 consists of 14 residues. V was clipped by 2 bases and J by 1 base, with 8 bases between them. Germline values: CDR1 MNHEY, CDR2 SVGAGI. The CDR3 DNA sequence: TGTGCCAGCAGTTACCTTTCCAGCCAAGAGACCCAGTACTTC. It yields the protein CASSYLSSQETQYF.

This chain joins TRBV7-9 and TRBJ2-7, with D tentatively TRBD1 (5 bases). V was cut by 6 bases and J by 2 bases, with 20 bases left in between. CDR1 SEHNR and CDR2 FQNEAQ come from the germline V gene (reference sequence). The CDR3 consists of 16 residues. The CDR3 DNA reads TGTGCCAGCAGTTCCCAGGGTACCGGATCGCCCTACGAGCAGTACTTC. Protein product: CASSSQGTGSPYEQYF.

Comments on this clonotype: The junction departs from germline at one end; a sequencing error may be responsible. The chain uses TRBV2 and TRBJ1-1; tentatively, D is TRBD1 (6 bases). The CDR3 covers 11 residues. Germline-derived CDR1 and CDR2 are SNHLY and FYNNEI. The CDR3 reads CAGSRGTEAFF. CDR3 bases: TGTGCCGGCAGCAGGGGCACTGAAGCTTTCTTT.

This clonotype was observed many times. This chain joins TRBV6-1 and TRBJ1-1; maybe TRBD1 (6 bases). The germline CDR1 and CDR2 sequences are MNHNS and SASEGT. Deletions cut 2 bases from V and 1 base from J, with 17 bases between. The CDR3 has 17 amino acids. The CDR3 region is CASSEFVGGTKNTEAFF. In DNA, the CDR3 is TGTGCCAGCAGTGAATTTGTAGGGGGGACGAAGAACACTGAAGCTTTCTTT.

In DNA form, the CDR3 reads TGCGCCAGCAGCCATTCGAACACCGGGGAGCTGTTTTTT. It yields the protein CASSHSNTGELFF. V gene TRBV4-1 combines with J gene TRBJ2-2; D gene unclear. From germline, CDR1 is MGHRA and CDR2 YSYEKL. Trimming shortened V by 3 bases and J by 0 bases, and 2 bases separated the two germline ends. The CDR3 spans 13 residues.

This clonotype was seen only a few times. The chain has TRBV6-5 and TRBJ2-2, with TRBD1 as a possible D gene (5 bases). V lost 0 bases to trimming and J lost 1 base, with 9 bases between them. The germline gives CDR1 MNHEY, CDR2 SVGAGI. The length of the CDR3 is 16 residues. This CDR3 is CASSYSGHMNTGELFF. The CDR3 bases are TGTGCCAGCAGTTACTCCGGACATATGAACACCGGGGAGCTGTTTTTT.

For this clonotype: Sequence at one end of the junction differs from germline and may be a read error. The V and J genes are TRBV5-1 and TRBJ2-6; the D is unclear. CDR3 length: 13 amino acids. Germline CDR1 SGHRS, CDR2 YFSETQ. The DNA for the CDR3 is TGCGCCAGCAGCTCCCCTGGGACCAACGTCCTGACTTTC. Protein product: CASSSPGTNVLTF.

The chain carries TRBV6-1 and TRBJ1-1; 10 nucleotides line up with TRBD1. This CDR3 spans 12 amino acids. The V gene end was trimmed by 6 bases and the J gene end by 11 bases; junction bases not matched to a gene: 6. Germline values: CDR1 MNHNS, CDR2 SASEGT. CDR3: CASSKGQGEAFF. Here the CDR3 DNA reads TGTGCCAGCAGCAAAGGACAGGGGGAGGCTTTCTTT.